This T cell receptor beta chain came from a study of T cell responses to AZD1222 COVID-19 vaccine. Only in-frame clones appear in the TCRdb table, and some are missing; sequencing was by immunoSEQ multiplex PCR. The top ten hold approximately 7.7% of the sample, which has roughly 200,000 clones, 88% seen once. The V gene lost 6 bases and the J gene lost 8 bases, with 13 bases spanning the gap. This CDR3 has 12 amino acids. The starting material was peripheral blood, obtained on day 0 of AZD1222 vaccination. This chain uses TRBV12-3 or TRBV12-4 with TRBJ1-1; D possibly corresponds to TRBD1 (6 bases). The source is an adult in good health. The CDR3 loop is CASRVGQSEAFF. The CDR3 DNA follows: TGTGCCAGCAGAGTCGGACAGAGCGAAGCTTTCTTT.